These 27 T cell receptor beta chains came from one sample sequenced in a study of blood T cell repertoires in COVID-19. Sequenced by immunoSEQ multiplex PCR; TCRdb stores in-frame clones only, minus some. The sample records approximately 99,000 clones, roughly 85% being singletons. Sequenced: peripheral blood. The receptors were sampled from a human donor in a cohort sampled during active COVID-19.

The CDR3 nucleotides are TGTGCCAGCAGCTTAGATTCGGGGTCCTCCTACGAGCAGTACTTC. This encodes CASSLDSGSSYEQYF. The gene calls are TRBV7-2 and TRBJ2-7; possibly TRBD2 for D (5 bases). This CDR3 spans 15 amino acids. The germline V gene has CDR1 SGHTA and CDR2 FQGNSA. Deletions cut 1 base from V and 0 bases from J, with 10 bases between.

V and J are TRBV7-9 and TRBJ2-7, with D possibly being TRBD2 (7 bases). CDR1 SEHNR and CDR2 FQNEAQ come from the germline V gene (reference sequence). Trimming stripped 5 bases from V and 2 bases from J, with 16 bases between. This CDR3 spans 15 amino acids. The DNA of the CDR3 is TGTGCCAGCAGCCCAGCCGGGGGGCACGCCTACGAGCAGTACTTC. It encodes CASSPAGGHAYEQYF. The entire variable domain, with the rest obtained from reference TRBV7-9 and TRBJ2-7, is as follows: DTGVSQNPRHKITKRGQNVTFRCDPISEHNRLYWYRQTLGQGPEFLTYFQNEAQLEKSRLLSDRFSAERPKGSFSTLEIQRTEQGDSAMYLCASSPAGGHAYEQYFGPGTRLTVT.

For the CDR3, the DNA is TGTGCCAGCCGGGACACCAACTACGAGCAGTACTTC. This codes for CASRDTNYEQYF. The gene calls are TRBV25-1 and TRBJ2-7; TRBD1 might be the D (6 bases). The CDR3 has 12 amino acids. CDR1 and CDR2 (germline): MGHDK, SYGVNS. V was trimmed by 8 bases and J by 3 bases, leaving 11 bases between them.

CDR3 in amino acids: CASSPGTGLGYEQYF. In DNA, the CDR3 is TGTGCCAGCTCACCAGGGACAGGGTTGGGCTACGAGCAGTACTTC. V usage is TRBV18 and J usage is TRBJ2-7; TRBD1 matches at 9 bases. The CDR3 runs 15 residues. Germline lookup yields CDR1 KGHSH and CDR2 LQKENI. Trimming took 2 bases from V and 3 from J; bases not matched to a gene: 5.

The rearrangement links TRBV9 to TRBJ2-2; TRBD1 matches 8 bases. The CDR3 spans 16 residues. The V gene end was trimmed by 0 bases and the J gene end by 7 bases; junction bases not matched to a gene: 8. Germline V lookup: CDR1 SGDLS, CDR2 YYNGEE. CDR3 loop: CASSVGQGAANGELFF. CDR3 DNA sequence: TGTGCCAGCAGCGTAGGCCAGGGGGCGGCAAACGGGGAGCTGTTTTTT.

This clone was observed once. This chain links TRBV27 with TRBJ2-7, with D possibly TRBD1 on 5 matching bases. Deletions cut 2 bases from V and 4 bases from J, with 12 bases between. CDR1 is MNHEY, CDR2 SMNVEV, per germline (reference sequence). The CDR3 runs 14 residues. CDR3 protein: CASSLNRIAYEQYF. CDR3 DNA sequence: TGTGCCAGCAGTTTAAACAGGATTGCGTACGAGCAGTACTTC.

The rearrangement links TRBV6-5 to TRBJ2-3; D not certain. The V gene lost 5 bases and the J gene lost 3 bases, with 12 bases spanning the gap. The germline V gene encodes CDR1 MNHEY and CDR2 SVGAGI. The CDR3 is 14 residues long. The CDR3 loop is CASSISEETDTQYF. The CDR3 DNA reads TGTGCCAGCAGTATAAGTGAGGAAACAGATACGCAGTATTTT.

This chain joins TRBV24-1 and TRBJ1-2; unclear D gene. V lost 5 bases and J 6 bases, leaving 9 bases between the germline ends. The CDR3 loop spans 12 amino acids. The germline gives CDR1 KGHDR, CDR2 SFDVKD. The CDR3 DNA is TGTGCCACCAGTGCCCCGGCGGATGGCTACACCTTC. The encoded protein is CATSAPADGYTF.

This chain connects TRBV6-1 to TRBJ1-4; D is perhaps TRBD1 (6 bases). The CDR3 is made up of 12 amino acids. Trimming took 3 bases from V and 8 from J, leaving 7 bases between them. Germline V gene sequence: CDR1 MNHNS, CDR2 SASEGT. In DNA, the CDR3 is TGTGCCAGCAGTGATCAGGGGGAAAAACTGTTTTTT. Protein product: CASSDQGEKLFF.

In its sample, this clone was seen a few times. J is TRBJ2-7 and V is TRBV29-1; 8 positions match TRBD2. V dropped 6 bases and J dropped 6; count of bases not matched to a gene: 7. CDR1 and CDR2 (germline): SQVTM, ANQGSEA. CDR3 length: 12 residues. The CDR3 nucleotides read TGCAGCGTGGTGAGCGGGAGCCGCGAGCAGTACTTC. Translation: CSVVSGSREQYF.

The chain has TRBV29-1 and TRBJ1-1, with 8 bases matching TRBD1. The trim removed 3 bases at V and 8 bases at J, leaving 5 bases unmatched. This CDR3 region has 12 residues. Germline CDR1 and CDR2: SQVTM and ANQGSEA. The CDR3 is CSVETGEGEAFF. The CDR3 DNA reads TGCAGCGTTGAGACAGGGGAAGGCGAAGCTTTCTTT. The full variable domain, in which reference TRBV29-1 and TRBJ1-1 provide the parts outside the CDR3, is SAVISQKPSRDICQRGTSLTIQCQVDSQVTMMFWYRQQPGQSLTLIATANQGSEATYESGFVIDKFPISRPNLTFSTLTVSNMSPEDSSIYLCSVETGEGEAFFGQGTRLTVV.

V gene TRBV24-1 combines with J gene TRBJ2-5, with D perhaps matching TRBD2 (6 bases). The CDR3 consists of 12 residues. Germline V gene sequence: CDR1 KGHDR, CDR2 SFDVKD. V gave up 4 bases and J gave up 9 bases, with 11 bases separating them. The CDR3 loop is CATSEDSGSQYF. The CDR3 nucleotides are TGTGCCACCAGTGAAGATAGCGGTTCCCAGTACTTC.

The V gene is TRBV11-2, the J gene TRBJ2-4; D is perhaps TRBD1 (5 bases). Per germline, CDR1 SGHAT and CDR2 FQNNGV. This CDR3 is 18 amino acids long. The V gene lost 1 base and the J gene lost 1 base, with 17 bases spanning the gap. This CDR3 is CASSLVGWGANAKNIQYF. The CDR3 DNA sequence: TGTGCCAGCAGCTTAGTAGGCTGGGGCGCGAACGCCAAAAACATTCAGTACTTC.

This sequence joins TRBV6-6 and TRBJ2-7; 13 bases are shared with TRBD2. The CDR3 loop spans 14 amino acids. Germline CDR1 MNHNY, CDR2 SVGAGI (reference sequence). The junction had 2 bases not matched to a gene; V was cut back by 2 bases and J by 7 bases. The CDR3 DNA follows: TGTGCCAGCAGTTACGGACTAGCGGGAGTTGAGCAGTACTTC. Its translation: CASSYGLAGVEQYF.

CDR3 in DNA: TGTGCCAGTTTAGCGGGGCTATGGGGTGAGCAGTTCTTC. This translates into CASLAGLWGEQFF. V is TRBV28 and J is TRBJ2-1; 8 positions match TRBD2. This CDR3 contains 13 residues. V dropped 9 bases and J dropped 9; count of bases not matched to a gene: 10. Germline V gives CDR1 MDHEN, CDR2 SYDVKM.

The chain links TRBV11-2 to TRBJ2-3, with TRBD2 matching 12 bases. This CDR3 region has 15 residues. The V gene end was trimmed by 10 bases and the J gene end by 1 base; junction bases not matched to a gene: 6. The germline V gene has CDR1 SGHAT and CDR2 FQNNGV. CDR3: CATGLAGFRTDTQYF. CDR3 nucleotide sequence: TGTGCCACTGGACTAGCGGGATTCCGCACAGATACGCAGTATTTT.

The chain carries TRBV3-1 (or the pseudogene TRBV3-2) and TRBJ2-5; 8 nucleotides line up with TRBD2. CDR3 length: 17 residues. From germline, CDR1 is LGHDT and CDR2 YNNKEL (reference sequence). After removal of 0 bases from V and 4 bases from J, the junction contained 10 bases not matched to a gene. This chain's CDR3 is CASSQDKLAGFPETQYF. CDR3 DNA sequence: TGTGCCAGCAGCCAAGATAAGCTAGCGGGCTTCCCAGAGACCCAGTACTTC.

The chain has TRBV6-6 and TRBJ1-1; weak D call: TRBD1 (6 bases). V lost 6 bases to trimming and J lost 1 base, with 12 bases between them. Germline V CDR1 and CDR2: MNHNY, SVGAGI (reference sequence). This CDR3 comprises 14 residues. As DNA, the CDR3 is TGTGCCAGCAGCCAAGACAGGACGAACACTGAAGCTTTCTTT. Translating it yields CASSQDRTNTEAFF.

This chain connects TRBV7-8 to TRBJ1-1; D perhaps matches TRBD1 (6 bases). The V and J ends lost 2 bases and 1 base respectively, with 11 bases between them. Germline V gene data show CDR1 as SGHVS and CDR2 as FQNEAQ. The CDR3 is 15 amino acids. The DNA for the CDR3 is TGTGCCAGCAGCTTATATGCAGGGGAGAACACTGAAGCTTTCTTT. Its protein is CASSLYAGENTEAFF.

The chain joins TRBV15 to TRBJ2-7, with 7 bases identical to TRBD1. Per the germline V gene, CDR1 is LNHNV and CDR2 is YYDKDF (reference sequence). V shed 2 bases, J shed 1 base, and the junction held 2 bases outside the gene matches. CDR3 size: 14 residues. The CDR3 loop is CATSRRQGSYEQYF. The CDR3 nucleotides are TGTGCCACCAGCAGAAGACAGGGTTCCTACGAGCAGTACTTC.

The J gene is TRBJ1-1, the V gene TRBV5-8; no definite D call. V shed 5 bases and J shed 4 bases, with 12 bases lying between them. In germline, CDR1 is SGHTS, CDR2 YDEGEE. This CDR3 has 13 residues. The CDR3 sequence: CASRYRGSTEAFF. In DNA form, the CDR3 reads TGTGCCAGCAGATACCGCGGGAGCACTGAAGCTTTCTTT.

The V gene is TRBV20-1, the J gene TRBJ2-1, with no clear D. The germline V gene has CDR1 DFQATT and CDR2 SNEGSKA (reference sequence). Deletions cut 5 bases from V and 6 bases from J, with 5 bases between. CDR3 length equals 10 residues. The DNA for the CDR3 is TGCAGTGCTGAACTCAATGAGCAGTTCTTC. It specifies CSAELNEQFF.

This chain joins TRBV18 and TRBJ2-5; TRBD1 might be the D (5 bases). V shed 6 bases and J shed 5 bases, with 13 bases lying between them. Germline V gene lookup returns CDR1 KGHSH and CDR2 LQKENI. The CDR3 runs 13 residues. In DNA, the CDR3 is TGTGCCAGCTCTCTACGGTGGGGCGAGACCCAGTACTTC. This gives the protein CASSLRWGETQYF.

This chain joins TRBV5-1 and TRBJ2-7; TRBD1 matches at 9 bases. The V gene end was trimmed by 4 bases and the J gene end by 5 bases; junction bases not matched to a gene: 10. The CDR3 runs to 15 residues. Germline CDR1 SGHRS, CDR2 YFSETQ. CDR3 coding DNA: TGCGCCAGCAGCCCCCCCGACAGGGGGATAAACGAGCAGTACTTC. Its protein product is CASSPPDRGINEQYF.

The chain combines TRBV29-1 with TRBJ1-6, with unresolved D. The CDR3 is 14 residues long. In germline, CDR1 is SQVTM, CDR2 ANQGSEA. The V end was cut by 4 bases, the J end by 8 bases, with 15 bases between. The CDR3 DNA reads TGCAGCGTTGTCCTGGGAGGTAGGGATTCACCCCTCCACTTT. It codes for CSVVLGGRDSPLHF.

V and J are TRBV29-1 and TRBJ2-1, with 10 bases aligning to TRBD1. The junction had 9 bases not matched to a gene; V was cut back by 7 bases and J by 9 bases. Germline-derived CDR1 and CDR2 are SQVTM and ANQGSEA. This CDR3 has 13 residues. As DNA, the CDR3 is TGCAGCGGGGGACAGGGGTTTTGGAGTGAGCAGTTCTTC. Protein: CSGGQGFWSEQFF.

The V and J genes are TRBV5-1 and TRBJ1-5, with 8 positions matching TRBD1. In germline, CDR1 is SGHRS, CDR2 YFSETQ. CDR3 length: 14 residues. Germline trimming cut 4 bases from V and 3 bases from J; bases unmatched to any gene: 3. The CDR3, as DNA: TGCGCCAGCAGCGCGACAGGGGACAATCAGCCCCAGCATTTT. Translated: CASSATGDNQPQHF.